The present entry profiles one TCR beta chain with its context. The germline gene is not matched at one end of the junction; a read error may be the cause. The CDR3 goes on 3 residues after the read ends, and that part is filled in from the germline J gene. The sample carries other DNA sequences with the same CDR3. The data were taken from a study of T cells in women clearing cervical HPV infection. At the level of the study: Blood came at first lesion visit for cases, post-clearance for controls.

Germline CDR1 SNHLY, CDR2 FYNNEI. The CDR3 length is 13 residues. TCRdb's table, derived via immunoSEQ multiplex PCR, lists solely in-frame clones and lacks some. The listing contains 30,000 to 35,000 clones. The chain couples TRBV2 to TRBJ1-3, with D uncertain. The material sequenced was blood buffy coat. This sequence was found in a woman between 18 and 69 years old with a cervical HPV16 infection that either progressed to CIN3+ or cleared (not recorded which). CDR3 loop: CATGEGSGNTIYF. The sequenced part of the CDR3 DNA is TGTGCCACCGGGGAGGGCTCTGGAAACACT.